A selection of T cell receptor beta chains follows, all from one sample in a study of blood T cell repertoires in COVID-19. Sequenced by immunoSEQ multiplex PCR; TCRdb stores in-frame clones only, minus some. Of under 400,000 clones listed, roughly 90% are singletons. The sample consisted of peripheral blood. All receptors come from a woman in her thirties with COVID-19, enrolled during active disease. Both conserved end residues are part of each CDR3. The D gene is left open where the match is weak. For some rows the clone size is stated as once, few or many, or as a class when expanded; others skip it.

V	size	D	J	CDR3	DNA
TRBV12-3/TRBV12-4	NA	NA	TRBJ1-2	CASSSTGYGYTF	TGTGCCAGCAGCAGTACAGGGTATGGCTACACCTTC
TRBV7-2	few	NA	TRBJ1-2	CASSPLREALRGYTF	TGTGCCAGCAGCCCCCTCCGGGAGGCGCTCAGGGGCTACACCTTC
TRBV29-1	NA	NA	TRBJ1-2	CSVEDHITRGYTF	TGCAGCGTTGAAGATCATATAACGCGGGGCTACACCTTC
TRBV27	NA	TRBD1	TRBJ1-5	CASSLGQGFSNQPQHF	TGTGCCAGCAGTCTCGGACAGGGGTTTAGCAATCAGCCCCAGCATTTT
TRBV10-3	NA	NA	TRBJ2-7	CAIRGATSYEQYF	TGTGCCATCAGAGGGGCCACCTCCTACGAGCAGTACTTC
TRBV11-2	once	NA	TRBJ1-1	CASSLDGGANTEAFF	TGTGCCAGCAGCTTAGATGGGGGGGCGAACACTGAAGCTTTCTTT
TRBV29-1	NA	NA	TRBJ1-1	CSIHGDSMNTEAFF	TGCAGCATTCACGGGGATTCGATGAACACTGAAGCTTTCTTT
TRBV19	many	NA	TRBJ1-2	CASSVQGLTGYTF	TGTGCCAGTAGTGTCCAGGGATTGACGGGCTACACCTTC
TRBV7-2	NA	NA	TRBJ1-5	CASSLVGGNQPQHF	TGTGCCAGCAGCTTAGTGGGGGGTAATCAGCCCCAGCATTTT
TRBV7-8	once	TRBD2	TRBJ2-1	CASSPRRPPVSGTSGRAPYNEQFF	TGTGCCAGCAGCCCCCGGCGGCCTCCCGTTTCCGGGACTAGCGGGAGGGCCCCGTACAATGAGCAGTTCTTC